The present TCR beta chain was sequenced within a study of T cell repertoires in cytomegalovirus infection (dated by TCRdb to the late 2010s). With regard to the full study: Donor HLA type was relevant to the analysis, as public TCR beta signatures indicated carriage of CMV infection together with the matching HLA type.

Based on the germline V gene, the CDR1 and CDR2 sequences are SGHRS and YFSETQ. Trimming accounts for 0 bases at V and 0 bases at J, while the number of junction bases matched to no gene is 8. The CDR3, cysteine through phenylalanine, is 17 amino acids long. CDR3 DNA only is kept here, 51 bases in frame from base 1. Results the study describes overall, beyond this receptor: In the ex vivo response, HLA-C-restricted CMV-specific TCR beta clonotypes were dominant, and in two of eight donors the single most frequent clonotype came from this HLA-C-restricted group. In both this cohort and an independent approximately 370-donor cohort, the cumulative frequency of public TCR beta family members distinguished carriers of CMV infection plus the relevant HLA type.

In its sample, this clonotype was seen a few times. Its antigen has not been determined. Qualities for individual bases were not recorded, and no much larger clone is one base off. TCRdb lists the instrument as Illumina HiSeq 1500. TCRdb took the public reads, trimmed them with fastp at Q25, ran MiXCR for clone calling and kept in-frame beta chains. Each record represents a unique CDR3 protein, reported with the most common genes and DNA among its rows. Present in this sample are some 6,000 distinct CDR3 sequences, 45% to 55% of which were seen just once. The ten largest account for 89% of the sample.

The clonotype comes from a human donor in good health (CMV status not recorded). Some clones in this sample may be carry-over from other donors' samples. The specimen sequenced was PBMCs, sequenced either directly or after in vitro stimulation (not recorded which). In this chain, TRBV5-1 is recombined with TRBJ2-5; a stretch of 7 junction bases matches TRBD2. The DNA sequence is as follows: TGCGCCAGCAGCTTGGGAGGGAAGGCGGGGGACCAAGAGACCCAGTACTTC. Translated, this is CASSLGGKAGDQETQYF.